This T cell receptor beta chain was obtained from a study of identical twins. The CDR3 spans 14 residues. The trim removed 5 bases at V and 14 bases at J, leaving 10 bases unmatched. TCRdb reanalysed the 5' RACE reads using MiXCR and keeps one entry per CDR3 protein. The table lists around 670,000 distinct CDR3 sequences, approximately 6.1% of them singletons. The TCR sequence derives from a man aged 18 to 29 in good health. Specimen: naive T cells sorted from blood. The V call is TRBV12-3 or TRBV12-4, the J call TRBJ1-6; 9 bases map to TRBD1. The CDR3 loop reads CASSPPGQGSALHF. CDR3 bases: TGTGCCAGCAGTCCCCCGGGACAGGGATCGGCCCTCCACTTT.